What follows are 10 T cell receptor beta chains derived from one specimen sequenced in a study of blood T cells in healthy people across ages. A sample-barcoded 5' primer and a J-beta primer mix were used in a second PCR of roughly 7 to 12 cycles. TCRdb re-analysed the 5' RACE reads in MiXCR, keeping a single row per CDR3 protein. The repertoire has some 760,000 distinct CDR3 sequences, just under 25% of them found once; the top ten carry 8% to 10%. These data were likewise used in another study, on T cells of mothers and their children.

The specimen sequenced was blood. The receptors stem from a boy under 18 in good health.

The genes are TRBV5-6 and TRBJ2-7, with a weak D call TRBD1 (5 bases). V lost 2 bases and J lost 3, with 27 bases in between. This CDR3 has 19 residues. CDR1 and CDR2 (germline): SGHDT, YYEEEE. The CDR3, as DNA: TGTGCCAGCAGCTTATTCGCCAGGGCCAACTACTTATTTAACTACGAGCAGTACTTC. Amino acids: CASSLFARANYLFNYEQYF.

This chain links TRBV20-1 with TRBJ1-5; 8 bases map to TRBD1. The CDR3 has 16 residues. Losses at the gene ends were 5 bases for V and 5 bases for J; bases not matched to a gene: 14. Per germline, CDR1 DFQATT and CDR2 SNEGSKA (reference sequence). CDR3 bases: TGCAGTGCTCCCCAATTCGGCAGGGGGCCGGATCAGCCCCAGCATTTT. The encoded protein is CSAPQFGRGPDQPQHF.

The J gene is TRBJ2-1, the V gene TRBV5-1; maybe TRBD2 (5 bases). This CDR3 is 16 amino acids long. Germline lookup yields CDR1 SGHRS and CDR2 YFSETQ. V gave up 0 bases and J gave up 0 bases, with 10 bases separating them. In DNA form, the CDR3 reads TGCGCCAGCAGCTTGGTGGAAGGGAGCTCCTACAATGAGCAGTTCTTC. Protein: CASSLVEGSSYNEQFF.

The chain combines TRBV27 with TRBJ1-1, with 8 bases lining up with TRBD1. Trimming removed 5 bases from V and 4 bases from J; junction bases left unmatched: 6. This CDR3 is built from 14 residues. Germline V gene data show CDR1 as MNHEY and CDR2 as SMNVEV (reference sequence). DNA of the CDR3: TGTGCCAGCAGTGTCTCAGGGGGCCCCACTGAAGCTTTCTTT. This sequence encodes CASSVSGGPTEAFF.

This clonotype occurred a few times. The V and J genes are TRBV6-5 and TRBJ1-6; D is possibly TRBD1 (6 bases). The CDR3 has 14 residues. V gave up 5 bases and J gave up 5 bases, with 10 bases separating them. Germline lookup yields CDR1 MNHEY and CDR2 SVGAGI. CDR3 nucleotide sequence: TGTGCCAGCAGTCAGCAGGGGAATAATTCACCCCTCCACTTT. It is translated as CASSQQGNNSPLHF.

This chain uses TRBV9 with TRBJ1-1, with a possible D match to TRBD1 (5 bases). The CDR3 runs to 16 residues. Trimming left V 4 bases short and J 5 bases short, with 21 bases between. Germline assignment: CDR1 SGDLS and CDR2 YYNGEE. CDR3: CASSFREGPPGTEAFF. The CDR3, as DNA: TGTGCCAGCAGCTTCAGGGAAGGGCCCCCAGGGACTGAAGCTTTCTTT.

The count of this clonotype is one. This chain uses TRBV7-2 with TRBJ1-4; no reliable D call. Trimming stripped 5 bases from V and 0 bases from J, with 19 bases between. Per germline, CDR1 SGHTA and CDR2 FQGNSA. The CDR3 length is 18 residues. CDR3 coding DNA: TGTGCCAGCAGCCTTAACTTTGTGGCAGAATCAACTAATGAAAAACTGTTTTTT. Residues: CASSLNFVAESTNEKLFF.

The chain couples TRBV14 to TRBJ2-2; D is unclear. CDR1 is SGHDN and CDR2 is FVKESK in the germline V gene. V lost 2 bases, J lost 5 bases, and 9 bases lay in between. CDR3 length equals 14 residues. The CDR3 loop is CASSQSVQTGELFF. CDR3 nucleotide sequence: TGTGCCAGCAGCCAATCTGTCCAGACCGGGGAGCTGTTTTTT.

Only a few counts were recorded for this clonotype. The chain recombines TRBV7-9 with TRBJ2-5; D is ambiguous. V was trimmed by 5 bases and J by 2 bases, leaving 15 bases between them. The CDR3 length is 15 residues. Germline-derived CDR1 and CDR2 are SEHNR and FQNEAQ (reference sequence). The CDR3 loop reads CASSPGTQLQETQYF. In nucleotides, the CDR3 is TGTGCCAGCAGCCCGGGTACCCAACTACAAGAGACCCAGTACTTC.

The J gene is TRBJ1-4, the V gene TRBV5-1; 7 bases map to TRBD1. Losses at the gene ends were 5 bases for V and 3 bases for J; bases not matched to a gene: 1. The CDR3 has 13 residues. Germline assignment: CDR1 SGHRS and CDR2 YFSETQ. The CDR3 DNA reads as TGCGCCAGCAGGACAGGGCCTAATGAAAAACTGTTTTTT. Encoded protein: CASRTGPNEKLFF.